This entry lists 15 T cell receptor beta chains sequenced from one sample in a study of sequential checkpoint blockade in melanoma. The table came from immunoSEQ multiplex PCR; TCRdb's copy has only in-frame clones and leaves some out. The sample records about 37,000 clones, 32% being singletons. Treatment here: randomized to nivolumab then ipilimumab (arm A) or the reverse (arm B). The sequences come from tumor tissue (inferred from file names), collected from a patient given nivolumab and ipilimumab in sequence. The receptors were gathered from a human donor with melanoma.

The chain uses TRBV19 and TRBJ1-2; 7 bases align to TRBD1. V gave up 3 bases and J gave up 7 bases; unmatched junction bases: 8. Germline-derived CDR1 and CDR2 are LNHDA and SQIVND (reference sequence). The CDR3 has 14 amino acids. The DNA for the CDR3 is TGTGCCAGTAGTATCAACGACAGGGCTAGTGGCTACACCTTC. Its translation: CASSINDRASGYTF.

V gene TRBV14 combines with J gene TRBJ1-2; 10 bases match TRBD1. The CDR3 is made up of 15 amino acids. The trim removed 1 base at V and 4 bases at J, leaving 3 bases unmatched. The germline gives CDR1 SGHDN, CDR2 FVKESK. Here the CDR3 reads CASSQAGTGVYGYTF. CDR3 coding DNA: TGTGCCAGCAGCCAAGCCGGGACAGGGGTCTATGGCTACACCTTC.

The genes are TRBV18 and TRBJ2-7; TRBD1 matches at 8 bases. Looked up from germline, CDR1 is KGHSH and CDR2 is LQKENI. The CDR3 has 15 amino acids. The junction had 8 bases not matched to a gene; V was cut back by 0 bases and J by 7 bases. The CDR3 DNA reads TGTGCCAGCTCACCACCGACAGGGGTTCCTGGGGAGCAGTACTTC. The encoded protein is CASSPPTGVPGEQYF.

J is TRBJ2-5 and V is TRBV6-8; TRBD1 agrees at 7 bases. Germline V lookup: CDR1 MNHGY, CDR2 SAAAGT. The CDR3 consists of 14 residues. Germline trimming cut 3 bases from V and 6 bases from J; bases unmatched to any gene: 7. The CDR3 DNA reads as TGTGCCAGCAGTTATCGGCAGGGACAGCAGACCCAGTACTTC. Protein: CASSYRQGQQTQYF.

The chain links TRBV5-1 to TRBJ2-3, with D perhaps TRBD1 (6 bases). V dropped 0 bases and J dropped 2 bases, with 16 bases sitting between them. The CDR3 has 17 residues. Per the germline V gene, CDR1 is SGHRS and CDR2 is YFSETQ. Here the CDR3 reads CASSLAGEPGVTDTQYF. For the CDR3, the DNA is TGCGCCAGCAGCTTGGCCGGAGAACCAGGGGTCACAGATACGCAGTATTTT.

The chain links TRBV19 to TRBJ2-7; D may be TRBD1 (6 bases). CDR1 and CDR2 from the germline V gene are LNHDA and SQIVND (reference sequence). The CDR3 extends over 14 amino acids. The ends were cut back, 11 bases at V and 2 bases at J, with 19 bases in the middle. This CDR3 reads CASGQGNFAYEQYF. In nucleotides, the CDR3 is TGTGCCTCTGGCCAGGGGAATTTTGCCTACGAGCAGTACTTC.

The J gene is TRBJ2-1, the V gene TRBV10-2; D may be TRBD1 (5 bases). This CDR3 comprises 16 residues. Germline V gives CDR1 WSHSY, CDR2 SAAADI. V lost 0 bases, J lost 7 bases, and 16 bases lay in between. The chain's CDR3 is CASSESGVGYRNEQFF. In DNA, the CDR3 is TGCGCCAGCAGTGAGTCAGGGGTAGGCTATCGGAATGAGCAGTTCTTC.

The CDR3 region has the DNA TGTGCCAGCAGCCACCCGCTCGATAGTTACCACGAGCAGTACTTC. Protein product: CASSHPLDSYHEQYF. The rearrangement links TRBV14 to TRBJ2-7; the D is unclear. The CDR3 is made up of 15 amino acids. The ends were cut back, 3 bases at V and 5 bases at J, with 17 bases in the middle. Germline CDR1 and CDR2: SGHDN and FVKESK.

The chain couples TRBV29-1 to TRBJ1-1; no clear D gene. Trimming took off 3 bases at V and 0 bases at J, with 8 bases between the two ends. The CDR3 is 13 amino acids. Germline assignment: CDR1 SQVTM and CDR2 ANQGSEA. The CDR3 loop is CSVDERMNTEAFF. The CDR3 DNA sequence: TGCAGCGTTGATGAACGGATGAACACTGAAGCTTTCTTT.

This chain connects TRBV5-1 to TRBJ2-7; the match to TRBD1 covers 8 bases. From germline, CDR1 is SGHRS and CDR2 YFSETQ. Trimming at V came to 4 bases and at J to 3 bases, leaving 6 bases not matched to a gene. The CDR3 length is 14 residues. CDR3 in DNA: TGCGCCAGCAGCCTGGGGGACAGGATCTACGAGCAGTACTTC. Translating it yields CASSLGDRIYEQYF.

The V call is TRBV19, the J call TRBJ1-1; no clear D. The ends were cut back, 3 bases at V and 7 bases at J, with 9 bases in the middle. Looked up from germline, CDR1 is LNHDA and CDR2 is SQIVND (reference sequence). This CDR3 has 12 amino acids. CDR3 region: CASSIKWGEAFF. As DNA, the CDR3 is TGTGCCAGTAGTATCAAGTGGGGTGAAGCTTTCTTT.

The V call is TRBV19, the J call TRBJ1-2; 7 positions match TRBD1. Germline V gene lookup returns CDR1 LNHDA and CDR2 SQIVND (reference sequence). The CDR3 covers 14 residues. J lost 4 bases, V lost 8 bases, and 10 bases had no gene match. CDR3 DNA sequence: TGTGCCAGTTTGAAGGCGGGACAGCTCTATGGCTACACCTTC. The encoded protein is CASLKAGQLYGYTF. Combining the CDR3 with reference TRBV19 and TRBJ1-2 gives the whole variable domain DGGITQSPKYLFRKEGQNVTLSCEQNLNHDAMYWYRQDPGQGLRLIYYSQIVNDFQKGDIAEGYSVSREKKESFPLTVTSAQKNPTAFYLCASLKAGQLYGYTFGSGTRLTVV.

This clone appeared a few times. The chain uses TRBV23-1 and TRBJ2-7, with D possibly being TRBD2 (6 bases). TRBV23-1 belongs to the ORF category, with a function that is uncertain. The CDR3 is 14 amino acids. Trimming removed 6 bases at V and 6 bases at J, with 18 bases between. DNA for the CDR3: TGCGCCAGCAGCTTGAGGGCGATCGGGGGCGAGCAGTACTTC. It specifies CASSLRAIGGEQYF.

This clone was detected many times. This rearrangement joins TRBV11-3 to TRBJ1-2; D gene ambiguous. The germline CDR1 and CDR2 sequences are SGHNT and YENEEA. CDR3 length: 14 amino acids. V was pared by 1 base and J by 3 bases, with 9 bases between. This CDR3 reads CASSLGNSDYGYTF. In DNA, the CDR3 is TGTGCCAGCAGCTTAGGTAACAGTGACTATGGCTACACCTTC. Combining the CDR3 with reference TRBV11-3 and TRBJ1-2 gives the whole variable domain EAGVVQSPRYKIIEKKQPVAFWCNPISGHNTLYWYLQNLGQGPELLIRYENEEAVDDSQLPKDRFSAERLKGVDSTLKIQPAELGDSAVYLCASSLGNSDYGYTFGSGTRLTVV.

V and J are TRBV18 and TRBJ2-1, with 15 positions matching TRBD2. Germline V gene lookup returns CDR1 KGHSH and CDR2 LQKENI. With V trimmed by 3 bases and J by 8 bases, 5 bases remained unmatched. The CDR3 spans 16 residues. The DNA for the CDR3 is TGTGCCAGCTCACCTTCCGGGACTAGCGGGGGGTATGAGCAGTTCTTC. This sequence encodes CASSPSGTSGGYEQFF.